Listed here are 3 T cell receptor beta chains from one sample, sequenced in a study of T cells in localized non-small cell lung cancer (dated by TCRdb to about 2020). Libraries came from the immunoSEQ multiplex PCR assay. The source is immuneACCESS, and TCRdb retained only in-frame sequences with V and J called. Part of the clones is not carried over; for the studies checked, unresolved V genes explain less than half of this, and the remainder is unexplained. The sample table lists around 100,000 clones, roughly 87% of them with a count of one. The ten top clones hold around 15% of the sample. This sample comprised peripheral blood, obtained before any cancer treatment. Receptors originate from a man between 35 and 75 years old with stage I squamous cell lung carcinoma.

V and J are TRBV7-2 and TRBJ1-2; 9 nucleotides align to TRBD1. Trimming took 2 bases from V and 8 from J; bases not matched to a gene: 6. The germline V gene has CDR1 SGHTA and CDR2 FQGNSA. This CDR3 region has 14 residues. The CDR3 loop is CASSLHRGLEGYTF. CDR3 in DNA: TGTGCCAGCAGCTTACACAGGGGGCTGGAAGGCTACACCTTC.

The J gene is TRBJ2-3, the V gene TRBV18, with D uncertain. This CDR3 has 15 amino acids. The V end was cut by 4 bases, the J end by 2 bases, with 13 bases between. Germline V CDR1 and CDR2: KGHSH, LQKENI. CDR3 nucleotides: TGTGCCAGCTCACTCCTCTTGGGTGCCACAGATACGCAGTATTTT. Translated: CASSLLLGATDTQYF.

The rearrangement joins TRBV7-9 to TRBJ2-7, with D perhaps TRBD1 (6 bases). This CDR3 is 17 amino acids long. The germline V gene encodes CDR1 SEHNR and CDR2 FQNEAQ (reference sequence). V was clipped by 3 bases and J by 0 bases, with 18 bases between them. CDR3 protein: CASSLYVSGTRSYEQYF. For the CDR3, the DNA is TGTGCCAGCAGCTTGTATGTATCCGGGACACGCTCCTACGAGCAGTACTTC.